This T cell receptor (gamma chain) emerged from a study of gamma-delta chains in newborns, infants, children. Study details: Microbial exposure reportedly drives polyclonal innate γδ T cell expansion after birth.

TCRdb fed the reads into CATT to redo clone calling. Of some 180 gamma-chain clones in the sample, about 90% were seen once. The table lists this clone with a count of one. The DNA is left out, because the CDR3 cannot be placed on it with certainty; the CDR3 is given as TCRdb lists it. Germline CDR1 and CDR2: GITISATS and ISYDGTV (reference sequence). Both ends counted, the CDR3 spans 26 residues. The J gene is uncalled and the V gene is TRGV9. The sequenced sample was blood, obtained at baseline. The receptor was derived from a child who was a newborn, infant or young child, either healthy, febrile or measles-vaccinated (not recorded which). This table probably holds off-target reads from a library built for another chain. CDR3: CACDYATGGSSWDTRQMFFGTGIKLF.